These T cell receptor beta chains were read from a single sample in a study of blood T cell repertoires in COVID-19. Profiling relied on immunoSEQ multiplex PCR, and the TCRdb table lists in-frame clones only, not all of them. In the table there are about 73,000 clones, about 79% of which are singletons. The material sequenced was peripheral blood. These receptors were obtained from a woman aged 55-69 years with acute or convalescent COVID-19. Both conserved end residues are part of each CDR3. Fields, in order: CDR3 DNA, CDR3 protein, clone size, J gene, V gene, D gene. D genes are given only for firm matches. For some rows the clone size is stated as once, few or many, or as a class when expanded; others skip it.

cdr3_nt: TGTGCCAGCAGCTTGTACACAGATACGCAGTATTTT
cdr3_aa: CASSLYTDTQYF
clone_size: once
j_call: TRBJ2-3
v_call: TRBV7-3
d_call: .

cdr3_nt: TGTGCCAGCAGCTGGGGGGGAGTTTCAAGTAATCAGCCCCAGCATTTT
cdr3_aa: CASSWGGVSSNQPQHF
clone_size: .
j_call: TRBJ1-5
v_call: TRBV6-6
d_call: .

cdr3_nt: TGTGCCAGCTCACCAAGAGGTATTGACTATGGCTACACCTTC
cdr3_aa: CASSPRGIDYGYTF
clone_size: .
j_call: TRBJ1-2
v_call: TRBV18
d_call: .

cdr3_nt: TGCGCCAGCAGCTTGGGTGGACAGGGGAATACTGAAGCTTTCTTT
cdr3_aa: CASSLGGQGNTEAFF
clone_size: .
j_call: TRBJ1-1
v_call: TRBV5-1
d_call: TRBD1

cdr3_nt: TGTGCCAGCAGCTTGGGGACTAGCGGGGGGCTGTACGAGCAGTACTTC
cdr3_aa: CASSLGTSGGLYEQYF
clone_size: .
j_call: TRBJ2-7
v_call: TRBV11-3
d_call: TRBD2

cdr3_nt: TGTGCCAGCAAGCGCAGGGCCTATGGCTACACCTTC
cdr3_aa: CASKRRAYGYTF
clone_size: .
j_call: TRBJ1-2
v_call: TRBV28
d_call: .

cdr3_nt: TGCGCCAGCAGCCAAGATAGGGCCCAGGGTTTGGATACGCAGTATTTT
cdr3_aa: CASSQDRAQGLDTQYF
clone_size: .
j_call: TRBJ2-3
v_call: TRBV4-1
d_call: .

cdr3_nt: TGTGCCAGCAGAAAACTAGCGGGGGTTACAGATACGCAGTATTTT
cdr3_aa: CASRKLAGVTDTQYF
clone_size: .
j_call: TRBJ2-3
v_call: TRBV6-6
d_call: TRBD2

cdr3_nt: TGTGCCAGCAGCCCAACCGGGATAAACTATGGCTACACCTTC
cdr3_aa: CASSPTGINYGYTF
clone_size: .
j_call: TRBJ1-2
v_call: TRBV5-4
d_call: .

cdr3_nt: TGTGCCTGGAGCGCTATACAGGGGGCGGTGTGGGAAAAACTGTTTTTT
cdr3_aa: CAWSAIQGAVWEKLFF
clone_size: .
j_call: TRBJ1-4
v_call: TRBV30
d_call: TRBD1

cdr3_nt: TGTGCCACCAGTCCGGTTTCGTCCGACGAGCAGTACTTC
cdr3_aa: CATSPVSSDEQYF
clone_size: .
j_call: TRBJ2-7
v_call: TRBV24-1
d_call: .

cdr3_nt: TGTGCCACCAGCAGAGATAGTGTGACAGAGTATGGCTACACCTTC
cdr3_aa: CATSRDSVTEYGYTF
clone_size: once
j_call: TRBJ1-2
v_call: TRBV15
d_call: .

cdr3_nt: TGTGCCAGCCTCACGGCCATACCCAGGGGGCTAACTCCGGTGAGCACTGAAGCTTTCTTT
cdr3_aa: CASLTAIPRGLTPVSTEAFF
clone_size: .
j_call: TRBJ1-1
v_call: TRBV28
d_call: TRBD1